This TCR beta chain appears in the sequencing data of a study of cytomegalovirus exposure and HLA in healthy donors. Study background: The study placed 70% to 85% of its approximately 400 genotyped donors in the Caucasian-associated ancestry cluster.

Study observations and caveats: Researchers had no immune exposure information except CMV serostatus available. Excluded: some indistinguishable V segments such as TRBV6-2 and TRBV6-3.

The ends lost 7 bases at V and 1 base at J; junction bases unmatched: 6. CDR3 length equals 14 residues. Looked up from germline, CDR1 is SNHLY and CDR2 is FYNNEI. Primers: 60 Vbeta forward and 13 Jbeta reverse. The data were produced by immunoSEQ multiplex PCR, yet TCRdb's version contains in-frame clones alone and is incomplete. This table holds some 160,000 clones, more than 75% found once. Worth noting for this clone: Its target is unknown.

Specimen: PBMCs. V and J are TRBV2 and TRBJ1-1; TRBD1 aligns across 7 bases. The clonotype comes from a male donor in good health and CMV-seronegative. As DNA, the CDR3 is TGTGCCAGCACCAGACAGGGAGGGAACACTGAAGCTTTCTTT. Translating it yields CASTRQGGNTEAFF. The whole variable domain, filled in from reference TRBV2 and TRBJ1-1, reads EPEVTQTPSHQVTQMGQEVILRCVPISNHLYFYWYRQILGQKVEFLVSFYNNEISEKSEIFDDQFSVERPDGSNFTLKIRSTKLEDSAMYFCASTRQGGNTEAFFGQGTRLTVV.